Listed below are T cell receptor beta chains from one sample, sequenced in a study of T cell repertoires in cytomegalovirus infection. MiXCR was run by TCRdb on the reads, yielding one entry per CDR3 protein. The sample shows hundreds of thousands of distinct CDR3 sequences, 33% of them seen only once. The antigens of these receptors remain unknown. The material sequenced was cultured PBMCs, taken from culture after CMV antigen stimulation. The receptors stem from a human donor in good health (CMV status not recorded). Some clones in this sample may be carry-over from other donors' samples. CDR3s include the opening cysteine and the closing phenylalanine or tryptophan. A D gene is named only where the DNA matches it firmly. Clone size is stated in some rows and not others, as once, few, many or a class when expanded.

d_call | j_call | clone_size | v_call | cdr3_nt | cdr3_aa
. | TRBJ1-1 | . | TRBV6-2/TRBV6-3 | TGTGCCAGCAGTTACCCGAGTAGAGCACAGGAGAGGGAAGCTTTCTTT | CASSYPSRAQEREAFF
. | TRBJ1-1 | few | TRBV7-8 | TGTGCCAGCAGCGGAGGGGGGGCCGCTGAAGCTTTCTTT | CASSGGGAAEAFF
. | TRBJ2-1 | . | TRBV28 | TGTGCCAGCAGTCCCCCAGGGACAAGATACAATGAGCAGTTCTTC | CASSPPGTRYNEQFF
. | TRBJ1-1 | . | TRBV2 | TGTGCCAGCAGAAAGGAGGGCGGGGGGACTGAAGCTTTCTTT | CASRKEGGGTEAFF
TRBD2 | TRBJ2-6 | many | TRBV7-2 | TGTGCCAGCAGCCACCCGCGGGGGACCCAGTTTGGGGCCAACGTCCTGACTTTC | CASSHPRGTQFGANVLTF
. | TRBJ2-1 | many | TRBV6-6 | TGTGCCAGCAGTTACTCGATGTCGGATAATGAGCAGTTCTTC | CASSYSMSDNEQFF
. | TRBJ1-2 | few | TRBV7-8 | TGTGCCAGCAGCTTAGAGGGGCTCCTCCACGGCTACACCTTC | CASSLEGLLHGYTF
. | TRBJ1-1 | few | TRBV19 | TGTGCCAGTAAAGAGACGGAGAAGTTCCTAGCTTTCTTT | CASKETEKFLAFF
. | TRBJ1-1 | few | TRBV6-1 | TGTGCCAGCAGCCTGTATGAGGGTTCCGTTTCTGCTGAAGCTTTCTTT | CASSLYEGSVSAEAFF
. | TRBJ2-1 | many | TRBV7-2 | TGTGCCAGCAGCCTACAGGTTCTCTCCTACAATGAGCAGTTCTTC | CASSLQVLSYNEQFF
. | TRBJ2-3 | few | TRBV19 | TGTGCCACCTGCCCCGGGGGCGTGGATACGCAGTATTTT | CATCPGGVDTQYF
. | TRBJ1-4 | once | TRBV11-3 | TGTGCCAGCAGCTTCAGAAACAGCGACCATAATGAAAAACTGTTTTTT | CASSFRNSDHNEKLFF
TRBD2 | TRBJ2-3 | few | TRBV6-8 | TGTGCCAGCAAGTATCAGGTGGCGGGGGGGAGAGATACGCAGTATTTT | CASKYQVAGGRDTQYF
. | TRBJ2-3 | . | TRBV7-9 | TGTGCCAGCAGCTGGGAACCAACAGATACGCAGTATTTT | CASSWEPTDTQYF
. | TRBJ2-3 | . | TRBV20-1 | TGCAGTGCTAGGGTGGCCACAGATACGCAGTATTTT | CSARVATDTQYF
. | TRBJ1-6 | many | TRBV7-2 | TGTGCCACAGGTGTCTCCTATAATTCACCCCTCCACTTT | CATGVSYNSPLHF
. | TRBJ2-4 | few | TRBV6-1 | TGTGCCACCACTCCCGGGACCAAAAACATTCAGTACTTC | CATTPGTKNIQYF
. | TRBJ1-5 | . | TRBV4-1 | TGCGCCAGCAGCCAGGAGACAGAGAGCAATCAGCCCCAGCATTTT | CASSQETESNQPQHF
. | TRBJ1-4 | many | TRBV7-6 | TGTGCCAGCAGCTTAGTCGAGGGAGTTGCAACTAATGAAAAACTGTTTTTT | CASSLVEGVATNEKLFF
. | TRBJ2-3 | few | TRBV18 | TGTGCCAGCTCACCCTCCCTAGATACGCAGTATTTT | CASSPSLDTQYF
. | TRBJ1-5 | few | TRBV19 | TGTGCCAGTAGTATTGGCCGGCAGCTAGATCAGCCCCAGCATTTT | CASSIGRQLDQPQHF
TRBD1 | TRBJ2-4 | many | TRBV7-8 | TGTGCCAGCAGCTTGTCTCTTGCTTGGGATAGACAGGGGCGCAAAAACATTCAGTACTTC | CASSLSLAWDRQGRKNIQYF
. | TRBJ2-5 | . | TRBV19 | TGTGCCAGTAGTACGGACAACCAAGAGACCCAGTACTTC | CASSTDNQETQYF
. | TRBJ2-5 | many | TRBV7-9 | TGTGCCAGCAGCTTAGGCCATGTGGAGACCCAGTACTTC | CASSLGHVETQYF
TRBD2 | TRBJ2-3 | few | TRBV4-1 | TGCGCCAGCAGCCAGACTTTAGCGGGGTATACGCAGTATTTT | CASSQTLAGYTQYF
. | TRBJ2-7 | few | TRBV7-9 | TGTGCCAGCAGCTTCGACTACGAGCAGTACTTC | CASSFDYEQYF
. | TRBJ1-3 | few | TRBV2 | TGTGCCAGCAGTGAAGCCCGGGGAAACACCATATATTTT | CASSEARGNTIYF
TRBD1 | TRBJ1-1 | . | TRBV6-8 | TGTGCCAGCAGTAGAGGGACAGAGGGAGCTTTCTTT | CASSRGTEGAFF
. | TRBJ1-1 | . | TRBV29-1 | TGCAGCGTTGACGGGGGTGGTCCGAACACTGAAGCTTTCTTT | CSVDGGGPNTEAFF